This record concerns one T cell receptor beta chain sequence. This entry belongs to a study of somatic mutations in cytotoxic T cells in rheumatoid arthritis. In the original analysis: Patient CD8+ clones bigger than 1% seldom lined up with published virus-specific TCRB sequences. Method: immunoSEQ multiplex PCR; TCRdb's copy keeps in-frame clones and lacks some. That table is the source of V, J and clone size, and D and trimming were worked out from the DNA. The sample has 17,000 or so clones; around 80% are singletons. The CDR3 has 17 residues. Trimming at V came to 5 bases and at J to 5 bases, leaving 14 bases not matched to a gene.

The chain couples TRBV6-7 to TRBJ1-5; TRBD1 matches 8 bases. TRBV6-7 falls under the ORF class, with uncertain function. The specimen sequenced was CD8+ T cells sorted from blood. This clonotype was sampled from an adult with rheumatoid arthritis. Written as DNA, the CDR3 is TGTGCCAGCAGTCTGCCAACGGCCAGGGGGCTTTATCAGCCCCAGCATTTT. This codes for CASSLPTARGLYQPQHF.